What follows are 26 T cell receptor beta chains derived from one specimen sequenced in a study of blood T cell repertoires in COVID-19. The protocol was immunoSEQ multiplex PCR, while the TCRdb copy is restricted to in-frame clones and leaves out a portion. The sample holds about 670,000 clones; about 87% are singletons and the top ten take around 0.3%. Sequenced: peripheral blood. These receptors were obtained from a young woman with acute or convalescent COVID-19.

V and J are TRBV29-1 and TRBJ1-2; perhaps TRBD1 as D (5 bases). The V gene lost 4 bases and the J gene lost 2 bases, with 8 bases spanning the gap. The CDR3 sequence is 12 residues long. Looked up from germline, CDR1 is SQVTM and CDR2 is ANQGSEA. The CDR3, as DNA: TGCAGCGTTGTAGCAGGGAACTATGGCTACACCTTC. Protein product: CSVVAGNYGYTF. The variable domain in full, with the rest retrieved from reference TRBV29-1 and TRBJ1-2, is SAVISQKPSRDICQRGTSLTIQCQVDSQVTMMFWYRQQPGQSLTLIATANQGSEATYESGFVIDKFPISRPNLTFSTLTVSNMSPEDSSIYLCSVVAGNYGYTFGSGTRLTVV.

V usage is TRBV29-1 and J usage is TRBJ1-2, with D unclear. The V gene's germline CDR1 is SQVTM and CDR2 ANQGSEA. V was trimmed by 7 bases and J by 3 bases, leaving 9 bases between them. This CDR3 region has 11 residues. CDR3 in DNA: TGCAGCGACAAGGAGGACTATGGCTACACCTTC. As protein: CSDKEDYGYTF.

Here the CDR3 reads CASSYDRTGTNEKLFF. The CDR3 DNA reads as TGTGCCAGCAGTTACGATCGGACAGGCACTAATGAAAAACTGTTTTTT. The chain joins TRBV6-6 to TRBJ1-4, with TRBD1 matching over 7 bases. The CDR3 totals 16 residues. In germline, CDR1 is MNHNY, CDR2 SVGAGI (reference sequence). V shed 2 bases and J 2 bases; nucleotides not matched to a gene: 5.

Comment on this clone: Being one base from a much bigger clone, this may be a read error. Other DNA sequences in this specimen translate into the identical CDR3. The rearrangement uses TRBV2 and TRBJ1-2; 8 bases match TRBD1. Germline V CDR1 and CDR2: SNHLY, FYNNEI. The CDR3 is made up of 13 amino acids. After removal of 5 bases from V and 2 bases from J, the junction contained 1 base not matched to a gene. The CDR3 DNA sequence: TGTGCCAGCAGTCGGACAGGGAACTATGGCTACACCTTC. It encodes CASSRTGNYGYTF.

The V call is TRBV15, the J call TRBJ1-2, with TRBD1 as a possible D gene (5 bases). CDR1 and CDR2 from the germline V gene are LNHNV and YYDKDF (reference sequence). Trimming removed 0 bases from V and 5 bases from J, with 22 bases in between. The CDR3 runs to 18 residues. For the CDR3, the DNA is TGTGCCACCAGCAGAGATGGGGGTAGTGGGAGGCTGGGTTATGGCTACACCTTC. It translates to CATSRDGGSGRLGYGYTF.

The rearrangement links TRBV6-6 to TRBJ1-4, with a possible D match to TRBD1 (6 bases). Germline V CDR1 and CDR2: MNHNY, SVGAGI (reference sequence). V lost 6 bases, J lost 8 bases, and 16 bases lay in between. The CDR3 totals 14 residues. CDR3 in DNA: TGTGCCAGCAGACACCGACAGGAAGGGGAAAAACTGTTTTTT. Translated, it gives CASRHRQEGEKLFF.

This chain connects TRBV9 to TRBJ1-2; D uncertain. Germline values: CDR1 SGDLS, CDR2 YYNGEE. V lost 0 bases, J lost 4 bases, and 7 bases lay in between. CDR3 length: 13 amino acids. The CDR3 bases are TGTGCCAGCAGCGTAGATTACAGCTATGGCTACACCTTC. This sequence encodes CASSVDYSYGYTF.

The gene calls are TRBV7-2 and TRBJ2-7; D remains unclear. V lost 5 bases and J 4 bases, leaving 18 bases between the germline ends. The CDR3 has 15 amino acids. In germline, CDR1 is SGHTA, CDR2 FQGNSA. The chain's CDR3 is CASSPLTSSSYEQYF. DNA of the CDR3: TGTGCCAGCAGCCCCCTCACGAGTAGCAGTTACGAGCAGTACTTC.

The chain recombines TRBV2 with TRBJ1-1, with unresolved D. With 1 base removed from V and 4 bases from J, the gap between germline ends came to 7 bases. The germline CDR1 and CDR2 sequences are SNHLY and FYNNEI. The CDR3 runs to 13 residues. For the CDR3, the DNA is TGTGCCAGCAGTGAAGGGCAGTTCACTGAAGCTTTCTTT. This encodes CASSEGQFTEAFF.

This sequence joins TRBV7-8 and TRBJ1-6; 7 bases are shared with TRBD1. Germline V gives CDR1 SGHVS, CDR2 FQNEAQ. V shed 1 base and J 0 bases; nucleotides not matched to a gene: 9. The CDR3 length is 19 residues. The CDR3 DNA is TGTGCCAGCAGCTTAGGCACAGGGGCGATTGACTCCTATAATTCACCCCTCCACTTT. Its translation: CASSLGTGAIDSYNSPLHF.

The rearrangement uses TRBV7-9 and TRBJ2-7; no definite D call. Per germline, CDR1 SEHNR and CDR2 FQNEAQ (reference sequence). The CDR3 has 15 amino acids. The V end was cut by 5 bases, the J end by 2 bases, with 16 bases between. CDR3 in DNA: TGTGCCAGCAGCCGAGGCATCATTGAACCCTACGAGCAGTACTTC. As protein: CASSRGIIEPYEQYF.

The rearrangement links TRBV9 to TRBJ2-7, with D perhaps TRBD1 (7 bases). Trimming took 3 bases from V and 4 from J, leaving 20 bases between them. This CDR3 region has 16 residues. Germline V gene sequence: CDR1 SGDLS, CDR2 YYNGEE. The CDR3 protein is CASSAIPATGRYEQYF. CDR3 coding DNA: TGTGCCAGCAGCGCGATCCCGGCGACAGGGAGGTACGAGCAGTACTTC.

This rearrangement joins TRBV4-1 to TRBJ2-2; D may be TRBD2 (7 bases). Trimming cost V 4 bases and J 7 bases, with 19 bases left between them. The CDR3 consists of 16 residues. CDR1 is MGHRA, CDR2 YSYEKL, per germline. CDR3 loop: CASSRGRGARHGELFF. In nucleotides, the CDR3 is TGCGCCAGCAGCCGAGGTCGGGGGGCCCGACACGGGGAGCTGTTTTTT.

The chain links TRBV6-5 to TRBJ2-2; no definite D call. Trimming pared 2 bases from V and 3 bases from J, leaving 10 bases between. CDR1 MNHEY and CDR2 SVGAGI come from the germline V gene. This CDR3 is built from 15 residues. CDR3 DNA: TGTGCCAGCAGTTACGATACCGAGTACACCGGGGAGCTGTTTTTT. Translating gives CASSYDTEYTGELFF.

The chain couples TRBV29-1 to TRBJ1-1; possibly TRBD1 for D (6 bases). The CDR3 contains 14 residues. Germline V lookup: CDR1 SQVTM, CDR2 ANQGSEA. Trimming shortened V by 2 bases and J by 1 base, and 11 bases separated the two germline ends. In DNA, the CDR3 is TGCAGCGTTGAACGACAGGCACAGAACACTGAAGCTTTCTTT. Translation: CSVERQAQNTEAFF.

The V call is TRBV29-1, the J call TRBJ1-1, with TRBD1 matching over 11 bases. Germline-derived CDR1 and CDR2 are SQVTM and ANQGSEA. The length of the CDR3 is 13 residues. V gave up 8 bases and J gave up 5 bases; unmatched junction bases: 7. CDR3 amino acids: CSLIGTGGTEAFF. DNA of the CDR3: TGCAGCCTTATCGGGACAGGGGGAACTGAAGCTTTCTTT.

V and J are TRBV6-2 or TRBV6-3 and TRBJ1-6; 8 bases agree with TRBD1. The junction had 14 bases not matched to a gene; V was cut back by 2 bases and J by 5 bases. Germline CDR1 is MNHEY and CDR2 is SVGEGT. The CDR3 totals 19 residues. The CDR3 DNA reads as TGTGCCAGCAGTTACCCCGACGACTGGACAGGGCCAAATAATTCACCCCTCCACTTT. This translates into CASSYPDDWTGPNNSPLHF.

The chain links TRBV3-1 (or the pseudogene TRBV3-2) to TRBJ1-5; unclear D gene. Trimming removed 0 bases at V and 6 bases at J, with 12 bases between. Looked up from germline, CDR1 is LGHDT and CDR2 is YNNKEL (reference sequence). The CDR3 has 15 residues. CDR3 loop: CASSQDPGLAQPQHF. CDR3 bases: TGTGCCAGCAGCCAAGATCCCGGGTTAGCTCAGCCCCAGCATTTT.

The chain has TRBV4-3 and TRBJ1-2, with 7 bases fitting TRBD1. J gave up 2 bases and V 0 bases, and 6 bases lay outside the gene matches. In germline, CDR1 is LGHNA, CDR2 YSLEER. This CDR3 is 16 amino acids long. The CDR3 coding sequence is TGCGCCAGCAGCCAAGATGCCAGGGGGATGAACTATGGCTACACCTTC. Protein sequence: CASSQDARGMNYGYTF.

The rearrangement joins TRBV5-6 to TRBJ1-5; no clear D gene. From germline, CDR1 is SGHDT and CDR2 YYEEEE. V dropped 4 bases and J dropped 2 bases, with 13 bases sitting between them. CDR3 length: 15 amino acids. DNA for the CDR3: TGTGCCAGCAGCATGGGAGGGTCTGGCAATCAGCCCCAGCATTTT. The encoded protein is CASSMGGSGNQPQHF. Full variable domain (rest looked up from reference TRBV5-6 and TRBJ1-5): DAGVTQSPTHLIKTRGQQVTLRCSPKSGHDTVSWYQQALGQGPQFIFQYYEEEERQRGNFPDRFSGHQFPNYSSELNVNALLLGDSALYLCASSMGGSGNQPQHFGDGTRLSIL.

This chain links TRBV5-4 with TRBJ2-2, with 8 bases lining up with TRBD2. This CDR3 is built from 15 residues. V shed 0 bases and J 6 bases; nucleotides not matched to a gene: 4. The V gene's germline CDR1 is SGHNT and CDR2 YYREEE (reference sequence). CDR3 region: CASSLASRGAGELFF. The CDR3 nucleotides read TGTGCCAGCAGCTTGGCCTCGCGGGGGGCCGGGGAGCTGTTTTTT.

The J gene is TRBJ1-2, the V gene TRBV5-1, with D uncertain. Germline V gene data show CDR1 as SGHRS and CDR2 as YFSETQ. V was cut by 4 bases and J by 7 bases, with 17 bases left in between. The CDR3 has 14 residues. CDR3 amino acids: CASSLNAALGGYTF. The CDR3 DNA reads TGCGCCAGCAGCCTTAATGCAGCGCTGGGTGGCTACACCTTC. The variable domain in full, with the rest retrieved from reference TRBV5-1 and TRBJ1-2, is KAGVTQTPRYLIKTRGQQVTLSCSPISGHRSVSWYQQTPGQGLQFLFEYFSETQRNKGNFPGRFSGRQFSNSRSEMNVSTLELGDSALYLCASSLNAALGGYTFGSGTRLTVV.

This sequence joins TRBV7-9 and TRBJ2-5; 9 nucleotides match TRBD2. The CDR3 contains 18 residues. V lost 1 base and J lost 5; bases outside the gene matches: 14. CDR1 is SEHNR, CDR2 FQNEAQ, per germline (reference sequence). In DNA form, the CDR3 reads TGTGCCAGCAGCTTAGTCCCTTGGGTCGCGGGGGGGCCCGAGACCCAGTACTTC. Translation: CASSLVPWVAGGPETQYF.

As for this clone: Distinct nucleotide sequences in the sample also encode this CDR3. The genes are TRBV7-2 and TRBJ1-2; D not resolved. Germline assignment: CDR1 SGHTA and CDR2 FQGNSA. V was pared by 1 base and J by 3 bases, with 9 bases between. The CDR3 extends over 14 amino acids. In nucleotides, the CDR3 is TGTGCCAGCAGCTTAGGCACCGGTTACTATGGCTACACCTTC. Translation: CASSLGTGYYGYTF.

V is TRBV29-1 and J is TRBJ1-1; 8 bases map to TRBD1. After removal of 4 bases from V and 7 bases from J, the junction contained 11 bases not matched to a gene. CDR1 is SQVTM, CDR2 ANQGSEA, per germline. CDR3 length: 14 amino acids. The DNA for the CDR3 is TGCAGCGTTGCCGGACAGGGAGGTAGTGTTGAAGCTTTCTTT. Translating it yields CSVAGQGGSVEAFF.

This clone was detected only once. This chain joins TRBV11-2 and TRBJ1-1; 10 nucleotides agree with TRBD1. Germline CDR1 reads SGHAT; CDR2 reads FQNNGV. J was trimmed by 0 bases and V by 4 bases; bases with no gene match: 11. The length of the CDR3 is 18 residues. This chain's CDR3 is CASSSIGTGAYLNTEAFF. The CDR3 coding sequence is TGTGCCAGCAGCTCGATCGGGACAGGGGCTTACTTGAACACTGAAGCTTTCTTT. Drawing the rest from reference TRBV11-2 and TRBJ1-1, the complete variable domain is EAGVAQSPRYKIIEKRQSVAFWCNPISGHATLYWYQQILGQGPKLLIQFQNNGVVDDSQLPKDRFSAERLKGVDSTLKIQPAKLEDSAVYLCASSSIGTGAYLNTEAFFGQGTRLTVV.